Following are 21 T cell receptor beta chains from one sample sequenced in a study of control samples from healthy donors and cancer patients. Clones were sequenced by immunoSEQ multiplex PCR, and TCRdb holds only the in-frame ones, with some missing. The sample holds some 120,000 clones, over 85% seen once. Sequenced material: blood. All receptors derive from a man between 25 and 39 years old in good health.

The V gene is TRBV28, the J gene TRBJ2-1; TRBD1 is a possible D gene (6 bases). The CDR3 totals 14 residues. With 9 bases removed from V and 2 bases from J, the gap between germline ends came to 14 bases. Germline values: CDR1 MDHEN, CDR2 SYDVKM. CDR3: CASHPRTAYNEQFF. The CDR3 DNA is TGTGCCAGTCATCCCCGGACAGCCTACAATGAGCAGTTCTTC.

This sequence joins TRBV25-1 and TRBJ2-5, with TRBD1 matching 7 bases. Germline-derived CDR1 and CDR2 are MGHDK and SYGVNS. This CDR3 contains 14 residues. V dropped 3 bases and J dropped 1; count of bases not matched to a gene: 2. CDR3 coding DNA: TGTGCCAGCAGTGATTGGGACAGCCAAGAGACCCAGTACTTC. Its protein product is CASSDWDSQETQYF.

The rearrangement links TRBV7-2 to TRBJ1-1; D not certain. The CDR3 is 13 amino acids. V was trimmed by 5 bases and J by 3 bases, leaving 10 bases between them. Germline V CDR1 and CDR2: SGHTA, FQGNSA. The CDR3 loop is CASSLLRDTEAFF. The CDR3 DNA follows: TGTGCCAGCAGCCTCCTCCGGGACACTGAAGCTTTCTTT.

J is TRBJ1-5 and V is TRBV7-8; no firm D call. The CDR3 covers 13 residues. Trimming removed 7 bases from V and 3 bases from J, with 10 bases in between. Germline CDR1 is SGHVS and CDR2 is FQNEAQ. CDR3 sequence reads: CASTQFHNQPQHF. CDR3 DNA sequence: TGTGCCAGCACCCAGTTCCACAATCAGCCCCAGCATTTT.

The V call is TRBV5-1, the J call TRBJ1-1; D not certain. Trimming stripped 4 bases from V and 5 bases from J, with 12 bases between. The CDR3 contains 13 residues. CDR1 is SGHRS and CDR2 is YFSETQ in the germline V gene. CDR3: CASSNGRGTEAFF. For the CDR3, the DNA is TGCGCCAGCAGCAACGGACGGGGTACTGAAGCTTTCTTT.

The chain combines TRBV19 with TRBJ1-5; TRBD1 is a possible D gene (6 bases). From germline, CDR1 is LNHDA and CDR2 SQIVND (reference sequence). The CDR3 length is 14 residues. The germline V and J ends were trimmed by 5 bases and 3 bases, with 11 bases remaining between them. CDR3 sequence: CASSLLGANQPQHF. CDR3 DNA sequence: TGTGCCAGTAGTTTATTGGGGGCCAATCAGCCCCAGCATTTT.

V is TRBV4-1 and J is TRBJ1-1; D remains unclear. V was cut by 3 bases and J by 2 bases, with 10 bases left in between. Germline assignment: CDR1 MGHRA and CDR2 YSYEKL. The CDR3 length is 14 residues. CDR3 bases: TGCGCCAGCAGCCAGGACCCCTTTAACACTGAAGCTTTCTTT. Translation: CASSQDPFNTEAFF.

This chain joins TRBV6-1 and TRBJ1-6; possible D gene TRBD1, 6 bases. CDR3 length: 15 residues. V lost 2 bases to trimming and J lost 5 bases, with 10 bases between them. The germline V gene has CDR1 MNHNS and CDR2 SASEGT. The CDR3 region has the DNA TGTGCCAGCAGTGAACAAGGACAGCATAATTCACCCCTCCACTTT. It is translated as CASSEQGQHNSPLHF.

The chain uses TRBV27 and TRBJ2-3, with 8 bases lining up with TRBD2. The CDR3 extends over 20 amino acids. Germline V gene data show CDR1 as MNHEY and CDR2 as SMNVEV (reference sequence). The V and J ends lost 5 bases and 3 bases, in that order; junction bases with no gene match: 22. CDR3: CASSPRRYPGSSSGTDTQYF. Here the CDR3 DNA reads TGTGCCAGCAGTCCTAGGCGGTACCCAGGTAGCTCTAGCGGGACAGATACGCAGTATTTT.

V gene TRBV5-6 combines with J gene TRBJ1-4; no definite D call. Germline CDR1 reads SGHDT; CDR2 reads YYEEEE. V lost 5 bases, J lost 4 bases, and 9 bases lay in between. The CDR3 is made up of 13 amino acids. Written as DNA, the CDR3 is TGTGCCAGCAGTCGGGATTTTAATGAAAAACTGTTTTTT. Protein sequence: CASSRDFNEKLFF.

This clone was detected a few times. The chain is built from TRBV4-3 and TRBJ1-4, with no clear D. CDR1 LGHNA and CDR2 YSLEER come from the germline V gene. The CDR3 extends over 14 amino acids. The V end was cut by 0 bases, the J end by 8 bases, with 10 bases between. The CDR3 region is CASSQDNFGEKLFF. The CDR3 region has the DNA TGCGCCAGCAGCCAAGATAATTTTGGAGAAAAACTGTTTTTT.

V usage is TRBV7-9 and J usage is TRBJ2-7; TRBD1 is a possible D gene (6 bases). This CDR3 is built from 15 residues. Germline CDR1 SEHNR, CDR2 FQNEAQ (reference sequence). V lost 3 bases and J lost 4, with 16 bases in between. The CDR3: CASSFRGGLPYEQYF. The DNA of the CDR3 is TGTGCCAGCAGCTTCAGGGGTGGCCTACCTTACGAGCAGTACTTC.

This chain connects TRBV7-9 to TRBJ2-1; D is perhaps TRBD1 (6 bases). Germline-derived CDR1 and CDR2 are SEHNR and FQNEAQ (reference sequence). The V gene lost 4 bases and the J gene lost 8 bases, with 18 bases spanning the gap. The CDR3 length is 15 residues. The CDR3 coding sequence is TGTGCCAGCAGCTCTACAGGGTTCGGAGTGGATGAGCAGTTCTTC. Its protein is CASSSTGFGVDEQFF.

This chain connects TRBV12-5 to TRBJ1-4; 7 bases are a match to TRBD1. The CDR3 runs 13 residues. The germline V gene encodes CDR1 LGHNT and CDR2 FRNRAP. The ends lost 5 bases at V and 5 bases at J; junction bases unmatched: 2. Written as DNA, the CDR3 is TGTGCTAGTGGTGTGACAGGGAATGAAAAACTGTTTTTT. It translates to CASGVTGNEKLFF.

This CDR3 reads CAWSVVDISYEQYF. The CDR3 coding sequence is TGTGCCTGGAGTGTGGTGGACATCTCCTACGAGCAGTACTTC. The rearrangement uses TRBV30 and TRBJ2-7; possible D gene TRBD1, 5 bases. Trimming shortened V by 0 bases and J by 0 bases, and 9 bases separated the two germline ends. CDR3 length equals 14 residues. Germline values: CDR1 GTSNPN, CDR2 SVGIG (reference sequence).

This clone was found once. In DNA form, the CDR3 reads TGTGCCAGCAGTTACTCGCGGGGATTAGTCGTCTACGAGCAGTACTTC. Protein sequence: CASSYSRGLVVYEQYF. The chain recombines TRBV6-5 with TRBJ2-7, with a possible D match to TRBD2 (6 bases). V was clipped by 0 bases and J by 3 bases, with 15 bases between them. The CDR3 runs to 16 residues. The germline V gene encodes CDR1 MNHEY and CDR2 SVGAGI.

J is TRBJ1-1 and V is TRBV27, with D possibly TRBD1 on 6 matching bases. This CDR3 is built from 12 residues. The germline CDR1 and CDR2 sequences are MNHEY and SMNVEV (reference sequence). Trimming removed 6 bases at V and 11 bases at J, with 16 bases between. This CDR3 reads CASRTSTGLAFF. The CDR3, as DNA: TGTGCCAGCAGAACCAGCACAGGGCTTGCTTTCTTT.

V usage is TRBV16 and J usage is TRBJ2-5, with D possibly TRBD1 on 6 matching bases. Germline V lookup: CDR1 KGHSY, CDR2 FQNENV. The V end was cut by 2 bases, the J end by 6 bases, with 19 bases between. The CDR3 has 16 residues. For the CDR3, the DNA is TGTGCCAGCAGCCAACAGGCAGGGGCAGGGGAACAGACCCAGTACTTC. The encoded protein is CASSQQAGAGEQTQYF.

The chain carries TRBV19 and TRBJ2-1; D is perhaps TRBD1 (5 bases). Trimming removed 1 base at V and 5 bases at J, with 9 bases between. The germline CDR1 and CDR2 sequences are LNHDA and SQIVND (reference sequence). This CDR3 is 14 amino acids long. The CDR3 sequence is CASSIVGANNEQFF. The CDR3 DNA is TGTGCCAGTAGTATAGTAGGGGCAAACAATGAGCAGTTCTTC.

The chain joins TRBV6-1 to TRBJ2-7, with D perhaps matching TRBD2 (6 bases). CDR1 is MNHNS, CDR2 SASEGT, per germline. V lost 1 base, J lost 3 bases, and 13 bases lay in between. This CDR3 is built from 15 residues. This chain's CDR3 is CASSEDGGGYYEQYF. The CDR3 DNA is TGTGCCAGCAGTGAAGACGGGGGAGGTTACTACGAGCAGTACTTC.

The V and J genes are TRBV6-4 and TRBJ2-3; D remains unclear. The CDR3 runs to 14 residues. The V end lost 0 bases, the J end lost 2 bases, and 6 bases lay between the germline ends. Germline V gene data show CDR1 as MRHNA and CDR2 as SNTAGT. CDR3 sequence reads: CASSDSVDTDTQYF. In DNA form, the CDR3 reads TGTGCCAGCAGTGACTCGGTAGACACAGATACGCAGTATTTT.